These 15 T cell receptor beta chains came from one sample sequenced in a study of T-cell memory formation after mild COVID-19. TCRdb re-called the 5' RACE reads through MiXCR, storing one row per CDR3 protein. The sample carries approximately 290,000 distinct CDR3 sequences, approximately 20% recorded once. Input material: PBMCs or a T cell subset sorted from them (not recorded which). These TCRs come from a young man who had mild COVID-19 (a few samples of this study predate the infection). Cell type and time point are not known.

This clonotype was counted a single time. The chain is built from TRBV4-3 and TRBJ1-2; possible D gene TRBD1, 6 bases. Germline V lookup: CDR1 LGHNA, CDR2 YSLEER. The CDR3 has 13 residues. V lost 3 bases and J lost 5, with 10 bases in between. CDR3 nucleotides: TGCGCCAGCAGCCAGCAAAGGGGGTATGGCTACACCTTC. It yields the protein CASSQQRGYGYTF.

This clonotype turned up a few times. The chain joins TRBV4-3 to TRBJ2-3; 10 bases fit TRBD2. The CDR3 is made up of 16 amino acids. Germline CDR1 and CDR2: LGHNA and YSLEER. Unmatched junction bases numbered 2, after V lost 1 base and J lost 1 base. CDR3 sequence: CASSQGTSGGTDTQYF. The CDR3 nucleotides read TGCGCCAGCAGCCAAGGGACTAGCGGAGGCACAGATACGCAGTATTTT.

This sequence joins TRBV14 and TRBJ1-2; D may be TRBD1 (5 bases). Germline assignment: CDR1 SGHDN and CDR2 FVKESK. The CDR3 has 15 amino acids. With 2 bases removed from V and 5 bases from J, the gap between germline ends came to 15 bases. CDR3 loop: CASSQRRGEPYGYTF. CDR3 in DNA: TGTGCCAGCAGCCAAAGGCGAGGGGAGCCTTATGGCTACACCTTC.

The CDR3 spells CASSLGYGGGADTQYF. In DNA form, the CDR3 reads TGCGCCAGCAGCTTGGGCTATGGAGGGGGCGCAGATACGCAGTATTTT. The chain combines TRBV5-1 with TRBJ2-3, with D possibly being TRBD1 (7 bases). Trimming removed 0 bases from V and 4 bases from J, with 15 bases in between. CDR3 length: 16 residues. The germline CDR1 and CDR2 sequences are SGHRS and YFSETQ. The complete variable domain, with remaining parts taken from reference TRBV5-1 and TRBJ2-3, reads KAGVTQTPRYLIKTRGQQVTLSCSPISGHRSVSWYQQTPGQGLQFLFEYFSETQRNKGNFPGRFSGRQFSNSRSEMNVSTLELGDSALYLCASSLGYGGGADTQYFGPGTRLTVL.

This clonotype was seen a few times. The J gene is TRBJ2-1, the V gene TRBV7-2; either TRBD1 or TRBD2 may supply D (5 bases each). Germline V CDR1 and CDR2: SGHTA, FQGNSA. The CDR3 consists of 16 residues. V lost 5 bases and J lost 1, with 15 bases in between. CDR3 nucleotides: TGTGCCAGCAGCGTCGACAGCCGAGGGTCCTACAATGAGCAGTTCTTC. Protein: CASSVDSRGSYNEQFF. The variable domain in full, with the rest retrieved from reference TRBV7-2 and TRBJ2-1, is GAGVSQSPSNKVTEKGKDVELRCDPISGHTALYWYRQSLGQGLEFLIYFQGNSAPDKSGLPSDRFSAERTGGSVSTLTIQRTQQEDSAVYLCASSVDSRGSYNEQFFGPGTRLTVL.

This clonotype came up a few times. The chain's CDR3 is CASSFKGNRNQPQHF. CDR3 in DNA: TGTGCCAGCAGTTTTAAGGGGAATCGAAATCAGCCCCAGCATTTT. V is TRBV28 and J is TRBJ1-5; tentative D call: TRBD1 (5 bases). The CDR3 totals 15 residues. The V end lost 3 bases, the J end lost 4 bases, and 13 bases lay between the germline ends. Germline V gene lookup returns CDR1 MDHEN and CDR2 SYDVKM.

In its sample, this clonotype was seen a few times. The rearrangement links TRBV9 to TRBJ1-2, with D perhaps TRBD1 (6 bases). CDR3 size: 14 residues. Germline V lookup: CDR1 SGDLS, CDR2 YYNGEE. V dropped 4 bases and J dropped 4 bases, with 14 bases sitting between them. Here the CDR3 reads CASSTPTGTYGYTF. CDR3 bases: TGTGCCAGCAGCACTCCGACAGGCACCTATGGCTACACCTTC.

The V call is TRBV18, the J call TRBJ1-1; no clear D gene. Trimming took off 3 bases at V and 7 bases at J, with 9 bases between the two ends. Germline V gives CDR1 KGHSH, CDR2 LQKENI. The CDR3 totals 12 residues. CDR3 protein: CASSPSVYEAFF. DNA of the CDR3: TGTGCCAGCTCACCTTCGGTATATGAAGCTTTCTTT.

This clonotype was seen at least ten times. The chain couples TRBV6-6 to TRBJ2-3; D not resolved. The CDR3 has 15 residues. Trimming removed 6 bases from V and 5 bases from J, with 18 bases in between. The V gene's germline CDR1 is MNHNY and CDR2 SVGAGI (reference sequence). CDR3 nucleotide sequence: TGTGCCAGCAGGTCACTCGGGTCCCTAGGAGATACGCAGTATTTT. Amino acids: CASRSLGSLGDTQYF.

V is TRBV15 and J is TRBJ1-1; D ambiguous. The V and J ends lost 1 base and 5 bases respectively, with 11 bases between them. Germline assignment: CDR1 LNHNV and CDR2 YYDKDF (reference sequence). The CDR3 has 14 residues. CDR3 sequence (DNA): TGTGCCACCAGCAGAGCCCGGGCGGGGACTGAAGCTTTCTTT. It codes for CATSRARAGTEAFF.

This clonotype was seen a few times. The chain joins TRBV7-2 to TRBJ2-2; D unresolved. There are 15 residues in the CDR3. Germline V gene sequence: CDR1 SGHTA, CDR2 FQGNSA. V lost 2 bases to trimming and J lost 2 bases, with 9 bases between them. The CDR3: CASSLTSFNTGELFF. Here the CDR3 DNA reads TGTGCCAGCAGCTTAACCAGCTTTAACACCGGGGAGCTGTTTTTT.

The rearrangement links TRBV6-1 to TRBJ2-3, with a weak D call TRBD2 (5 bases). The CDR3 extends over 14 amino acids. The V gene lost 2 bases and the J gene lost 4 bases, with 10 bases spanning the gap. Per germline, CDR1 MNHNS and CDR2 SASEGT. CDR3 sequence reads: CASSEPLAADTQYF. As DNA, the CDR3 is TGTGCCAGCAGTGAACCCCTAGCTGCAGATACGCAGTATTTT.

This chain connects TRBV7-2 to TRBJ1-4, with D possibly TRBD1 on 5 matching bases. V was trimmed by 6 bases and J by 5 bases, leaving 13 bases between them. The germline CDR1 and CDR2 sequences are SGHTA and FQGNSA. This CDR3 has 14 residues. The CDR3 DNA is TGTGCCAGCAGTTTCAACGGGGGGAATGAAAAACTGTTTTTT. It yields the protein CASSFNGGNEKLFF.

In its sample, this clonotype was seen once. The chain joins TRBV6-2 or TRBV6-3 to TRBJ2-7, with D perhaps TRBD1 or TRBD2 (5 bases each). This CDR3 is 14 amino acids long. V was pared by 6 bases and J by 3 bases, with 15 bases between. The germline V gene encodes CDR1 MNHEY and CDR2 SVGEGT. In nucleotides, the CDR3 is TGTGCCAGCAGCAAGGGGACGGCAGTCTACGAGCAGTACGTC. Translating gives CASSKGTAVYEQYV.

V is TRBV9 and J is TRBJ1-6, with D unresolved. This CDR3 spans 15 amino acids. V shed 0 bases and J shed 5 bases, with 9 bases lying between them. The germline CDR1 and CDR2 sequences are SGDLS and YYNGEE. Here the CDR3 DNA reads TGTGCCAGCAGCGTAGGCGAGAGAAATAATTCACCCCTCCACTTT. This translates into CASSVGERNNSPLHF.